This T cell receptor (beta chain) comes out of a study of shared clonotypes between healthy human individuals. The CDR3 length is 18 residues. The V segment lost 5 bases and the J segment 3 bases; nucleotides outside the gene matches: 14. Looked up from germline, CDR1 is MDHEN and CDR2 is SYDVKM. Details on this clone: Its target is unknown.

Donors included only healthy HIV-negative adults lacking recent acute infections or vaccinations. The assay was immunoSEQ multiplex PCR, and TCRdb's table has in-frame clones only and misses some. The sample includes approximately 2,000,000 clones, just under 95% of them seen just once. Study-wide findings and caveats: Generally, naive subsets came out with larger estimated richness than memory subsets. It was observed that around 5% of naive CD4 clonotypes were shared across several donors.

The sequenced sample consisted of naive CD4+ T cells from PBMCs. Subset specified: CD45RA+ positively selected. This TCR was sampled from a man aged 18-30 years in good health. Some clones in this sample may be carry-over from other donors' samples. V and J are TRBV28 and TRBJ2-3; 10 bases line up with TRBD2. The CDR3 DNA reads as TGTGCCAGCAGTGCATGGTGGGTAGCGGGAGGTCGGACAGATACGCAGTATTTT. Encoded protein: CASSAWWVAGGRTDTQYF.